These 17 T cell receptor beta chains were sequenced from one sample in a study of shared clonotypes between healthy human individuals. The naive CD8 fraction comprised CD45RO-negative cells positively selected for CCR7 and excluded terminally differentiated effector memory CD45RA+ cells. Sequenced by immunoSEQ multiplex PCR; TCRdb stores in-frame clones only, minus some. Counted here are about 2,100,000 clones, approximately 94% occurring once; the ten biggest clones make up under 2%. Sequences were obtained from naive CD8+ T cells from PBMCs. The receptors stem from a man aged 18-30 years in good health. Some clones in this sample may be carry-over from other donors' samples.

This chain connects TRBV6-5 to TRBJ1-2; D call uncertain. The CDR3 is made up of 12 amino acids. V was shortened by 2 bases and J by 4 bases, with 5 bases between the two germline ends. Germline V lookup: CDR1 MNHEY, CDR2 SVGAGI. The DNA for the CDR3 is TGTGCCAGCAGTTACGGCCCCTATGGCTACACCTTC. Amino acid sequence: CASSYGPYGYTF.

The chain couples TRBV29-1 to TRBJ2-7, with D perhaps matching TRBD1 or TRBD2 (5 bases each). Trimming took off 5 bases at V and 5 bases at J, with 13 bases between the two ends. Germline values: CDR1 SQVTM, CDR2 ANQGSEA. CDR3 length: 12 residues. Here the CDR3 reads CSVTAGSNEQYF. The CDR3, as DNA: TGCAGCGTTACGGCAGGGAGCAACGAGCAGTACTTC.

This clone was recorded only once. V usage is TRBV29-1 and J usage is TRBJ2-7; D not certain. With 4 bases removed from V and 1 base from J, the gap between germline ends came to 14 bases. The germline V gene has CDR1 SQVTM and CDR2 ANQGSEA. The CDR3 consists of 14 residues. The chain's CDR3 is CSVVPALRSYEQYF. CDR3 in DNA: TGCAGCGTTGTACCCGCGTTAAGGTCCTACGAGCAGTACTTC.

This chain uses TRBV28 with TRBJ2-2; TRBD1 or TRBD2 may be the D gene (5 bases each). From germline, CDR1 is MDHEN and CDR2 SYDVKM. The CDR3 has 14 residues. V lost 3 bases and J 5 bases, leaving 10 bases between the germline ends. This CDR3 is CASSLSGRTGELFF. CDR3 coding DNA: TGTGCCAGCAGTTTGTCGGGGCGGACCGGGGAGCTGTTTTTT.

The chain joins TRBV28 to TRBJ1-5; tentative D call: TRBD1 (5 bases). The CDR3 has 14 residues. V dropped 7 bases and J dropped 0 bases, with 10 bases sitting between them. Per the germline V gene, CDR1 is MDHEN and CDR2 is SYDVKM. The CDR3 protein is CASTDTYSNQPQHF. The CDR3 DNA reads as TGTGCCAGCACGGACACCTATAGCAATCAGCCCCAGCATTTT.

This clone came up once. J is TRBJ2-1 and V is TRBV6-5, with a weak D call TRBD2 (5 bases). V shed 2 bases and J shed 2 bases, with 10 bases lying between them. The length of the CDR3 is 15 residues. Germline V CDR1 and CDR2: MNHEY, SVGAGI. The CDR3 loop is CASSYGRVPYNEQFF. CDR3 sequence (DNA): TGTGCCAGCAGTTACGGGCGGGTACCCTACAATGAGCAGTTCTTC.

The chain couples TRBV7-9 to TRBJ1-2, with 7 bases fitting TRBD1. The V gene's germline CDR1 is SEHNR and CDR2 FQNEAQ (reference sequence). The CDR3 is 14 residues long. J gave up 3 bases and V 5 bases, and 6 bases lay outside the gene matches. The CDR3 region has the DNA TGTGCCAGCAGCACGGGACAGACTTACTATGGCTACACCTTC. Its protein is CASSTGQTYYGYTF.

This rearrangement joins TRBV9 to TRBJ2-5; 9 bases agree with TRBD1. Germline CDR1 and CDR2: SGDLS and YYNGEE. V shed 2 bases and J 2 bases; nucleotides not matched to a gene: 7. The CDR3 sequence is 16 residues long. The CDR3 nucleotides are TGTGCCAGCAGCGTCAAGGACAGGGGCGGTCAAGAGACCCAGTACTTC. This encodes CASSVKDRGGQETQYF.

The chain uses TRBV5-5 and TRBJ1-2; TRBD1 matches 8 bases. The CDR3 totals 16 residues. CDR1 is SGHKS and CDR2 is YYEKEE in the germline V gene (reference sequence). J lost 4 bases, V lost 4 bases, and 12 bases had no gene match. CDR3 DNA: TGTGCCAGCAGCCCTCGACAGGGGATAAGGTTCTATGGCTACACCTTC. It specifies CASSPRQGIRFYGYTF.

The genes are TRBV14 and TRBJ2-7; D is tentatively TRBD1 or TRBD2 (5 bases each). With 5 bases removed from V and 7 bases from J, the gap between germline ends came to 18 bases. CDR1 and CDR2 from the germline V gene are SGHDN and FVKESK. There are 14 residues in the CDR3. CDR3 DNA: TGTGCCAGCAGCAGACGGGACCGTCGTCGGGAGCAGTACTTC. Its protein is CASSRRDRRREQYF.

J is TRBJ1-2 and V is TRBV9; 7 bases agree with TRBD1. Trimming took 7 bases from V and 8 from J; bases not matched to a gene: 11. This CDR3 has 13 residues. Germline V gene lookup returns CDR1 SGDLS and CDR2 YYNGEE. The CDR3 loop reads CASGPNRGGGYTF. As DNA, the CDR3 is TGTGCCAGCGGGCCCAACAGGGGAGGCGGCTACACCTTC.

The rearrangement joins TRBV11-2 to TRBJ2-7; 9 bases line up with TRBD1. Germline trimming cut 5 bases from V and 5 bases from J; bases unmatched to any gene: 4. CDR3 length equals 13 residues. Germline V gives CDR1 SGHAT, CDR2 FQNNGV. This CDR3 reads CASSQGQGDEQYF. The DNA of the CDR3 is TGTGCCAGCAGCCAGGGACAGGGAGACGAGCAGTACTTC.

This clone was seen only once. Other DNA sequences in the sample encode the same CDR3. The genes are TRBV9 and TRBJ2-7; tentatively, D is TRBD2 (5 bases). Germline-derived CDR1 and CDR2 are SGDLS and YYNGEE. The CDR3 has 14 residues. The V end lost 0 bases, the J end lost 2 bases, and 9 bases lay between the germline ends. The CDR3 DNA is TGTGCCAGCAGCGTAGTTCCAGCGGCCTACGAGCAGTACTTC. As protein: CASSVVPAAYEQYF.

The DNA for the CDR3 is TGTGCCAGTAACGGGACAGCACACTGCGGCTACACCTTC. Amino acids: CASNGTAHCGYTF. This chain links TRBV9 with TRBJ1-2; 7 bases map to TRBD1. CDR3 length: 13 amino acids. V shed 8 bases, J shed 8 bases, and the junction held 12 bases outside the gene matches. In germline, CDR1 is SGDLS, CDR2 YYNGEE.

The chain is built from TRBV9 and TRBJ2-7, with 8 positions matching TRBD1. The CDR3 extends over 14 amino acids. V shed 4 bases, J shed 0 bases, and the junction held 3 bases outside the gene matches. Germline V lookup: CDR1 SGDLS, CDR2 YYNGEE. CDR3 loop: CASSTGQASYEQYF. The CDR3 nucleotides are TGTGCCAGCAGCACGGGACAGGCCTCCTACGAGCAGTACTTC. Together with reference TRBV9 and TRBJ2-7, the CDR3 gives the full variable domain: DSGVTQTPKHLITATGQRVTLRCSPRSGDLSVYWYQQSLDQGLQFLIQYYNGEERAKGNILERFSAQQFPDLHSELNLSSLELGDSALYFCASSTGQASYEQYFGPGTRLTVT.

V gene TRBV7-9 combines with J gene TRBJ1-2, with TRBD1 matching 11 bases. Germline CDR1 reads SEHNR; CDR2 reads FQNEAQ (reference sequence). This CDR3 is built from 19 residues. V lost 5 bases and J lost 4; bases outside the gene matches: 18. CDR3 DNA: TGTGCCAGCAGCCCCAAAGGGATGGACAGGGGGCGCAACGTCTATGGCTACACCTTC. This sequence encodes CASSPKGMDRGRNVYGYTF. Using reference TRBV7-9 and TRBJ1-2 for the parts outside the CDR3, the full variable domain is DTGVSQNPRHKITKRGQNVTFRCDPISEHNRLYWYRQTLGQGPEFLTYFQNEAQLEKSRLLSDRFSAERPKGSFSTLEIQRTEQGDSAMYLCASSPKGMDRGRNVYGYTFGSGTRLTVV.

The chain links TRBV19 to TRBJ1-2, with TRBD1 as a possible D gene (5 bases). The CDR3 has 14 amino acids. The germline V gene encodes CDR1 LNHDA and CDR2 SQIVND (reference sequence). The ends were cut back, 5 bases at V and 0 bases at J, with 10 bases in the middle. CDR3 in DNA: TGTGCCAGTAGTTCCGGGACGTCTAACTATGGCTACACCTTC. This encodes CASSSGTSNYGYTF.